This T cell receptor (beta chain) was recovered during a study of cytomegalovirus exposure and HLA in healthy donors. The primer mix had 60 Vbeta and 13 Jbeta primers. Sequencing used immunoSEQ multiplex PCR; TCRdb keeps in-frame clones, though not all of them. In the table there are roughly 190,000 clones, less than 80% of which are singletons. In germline, CDR1 is SGHTA, CDR2 FQGNSA. This CDR3 region has 11 residues. Trimming took 5 bases from V and 11 from J, leaving 11 bases between them. Sequences were obtained from PBMCs. The sequence came from a man aged 35 to 55 in good health and CMV-seronegative. The rearrangement uses TRBV7-2 and TRBJ2-3; D perhaps matches TRBD2 (5 bases). CDR3 sequence: CASSTRGWQYF. The CDR3 DNA is TGTGCCAGCAGCACTCGGGGTTGGCAGTATTTT.